The table lists the clone carrying this TCR beta chain with many counts. TCRdb processed the PCR reads anew with MiXCR; each CDR3 protein has one entry. The sample records more than 85,000 distinct CDR3 sequences, around 50% being singletons. The data are from a study of CDR3 diversity in severe acne. The specimen sequenced was blood. The source of this sequence is a male donor with severe acne vulgaris.

CDR3 sequence reads: CATSRVGMAPILGELFF. CDR3 in DNA: TGTGCCACCAGCAGAGTGGGTATGGCCCCTATTCTCGGGGAGCTGTTTTTT. This chain joins TRBV15 and TRBJ2-2; D unresolved. Trimming left V 1 base short and J 7 bases short, with 19 bases between. This CDR3 has 17 amino acids. Germline CDR1 LNHNV, CDR2 YYDKDF (reference sequence).